This is a list of T cell receptor beta chains from one sample in a study of T cells in Graves' hyperthyroidism and ophthalmopathy. TCRdb recomputed calls from the multiplex PCR reads with MiXCR, one row per CDR3 protein. The repertoire holds approximately 600,000 distinct CDR3 sequences, with roughly 14% as singletons. Sequenced sample: blood. The receptors here all came from a woman between 35 and 50 years old with Graves' ophthalmopathy. Both conserved end residues are part of each CDR3. A D gene is named only where the DNA matches it firmly. A row's size may be missing; if present it is once, few, many or a size class.

v_gene	j_gene	d_gene	abundance	CDR3aa	CDR3nt
TRBV6-1	TRBJ1-1	.	many	CASSEAMGGPEAFF	TGTGCCAGCAGTGAAGCTATGGGGGGGCCTGAAGCTTTCTTT
TRBV6-1	TRBJ2-7	TRBD1	few	CASSPTGTGPREQYF	TGTGCCAGCAGTCCGACCGGGACAGGGCCTCGGGAGCAGTACTTC
TRBV11-1	TRBJ2-7	.	many	CASSNPYRPYEQYF	TGTGCCAGCAGCAATCCCTATCGACCCTACGAGCAGTACTTC
TRBV6-2/TRBV6-3	TRBJ2-5	.	.	CASRSSAETQYF	TGTGCCAGCAGGTCATCCGCCGAGACCCAGTACTTC
TRBV19	TRBJ1-2	TRBD1	many	CASSIVQGARGYTF	TGTGCCAGTAGTATCGTACAGGGGGCGCGAGGCTACACCTTC
TRBV2	TRBJ1-2	TRBD1	.	CASTSTGVSIGYTF	TGTGCCAGCACATCGACAGGGGTCTCGATTGGCTACACCTTC
TRBV20-1	TRBJ1-5	TRBD1	many	CSAPPMGQNQPQHF	TGCAGTGCACCCCCCATGGGACAGAATCAGCCCCAGCATTTT
TRBV7-2	TRBJ2-4	.	.	CASSRKEDLAKNIQYF	TGTGCCAGCAGCCGTAAGGAGGACCTAGCCAAAAACATTCAGTACTTC
TRBV2	TRBJ1-5	.	many	CGSSGGLGNQPQHF	TGTGGCAGCAGTGGGGGGCTCGGCAATCAGCCCCAGCATTTT
TRBV12-3/TRBV12-4	TRBJ2-7	TRBD2	.	CASRRASGSYEQYF	TGTGCCAGTAGGAGAGCTAGCGGTTCCTACGAGCAGTACTTC
TRBV28	TRBJ2-2	.	many	CASSLHIQPAGTGELFF	TGTGCCAGCAGTTTACACATCCAACCCGCCGGGACCGGGGAGCTGTTTTTT
TRBV28	TRBJ2-7	TRBD1	many	CASSPGTDYEQYF	TGTGCCAGCAGCCCCGGGACAGACTACGAGCAGTACTTC
TRBV15	TRBJ1-1	.	many	CATSRDRGRSETEAFF	TGTGCCACCAGCAGAGACAGGGGCCGATCGGAAACTGAAGCTTTCTTT
TRBV13	TRBJ2-2	.	many	CASSLAQGTGELFF	TGTGCCAGCAGCTTAGCACAGGGAACCGGGGAGCTGTTTTTT
TRBV27	TRBJ2-2	TRBD1	few	CASMQRTGVGNTGELFF	TGTGCCAGCATGCAGAGAACAGGGGTTGGAAACACCGGGGAGCTGTTTTTT
TRBV10-3	TRBJ1-3	.	.	CAISGARVPRGSGNTIYF	TGTGCCATCAGTGGGGCCCGGGTCCCAAGAGGCTCTGGAAACACCATATATTTT
TRBV20-1	TRBJ1-1	.	many	CSASYEQMNTEAFF	TGCAGTGCTAGTTACGAACAGATGAACACTGAAGCTTTCTTT
TRBV20-1	TRBJ1-2	TRBD1	few	CSALWTGGMGYTF	TGCAGTGCTCTCTGGACAGGGGGAATGGGCTACACCTTC
TRBV28	TRBJ2-2	.	many	CAITTSGVWDTGELFF	TGTGCCATCACAACCTCGGGGGTTTGGGACACCGGGGAGCTGTTTTTT
TRBV12-3/TRBV12-4	TRBJ2-3	.	few	CASSLASGSLVTQYF	TGTGCCAGCAGTTTAGCTAGCGGCTCCCTAGTTACGCAGTATTTT
TRBV11-2	TRBJ2-5	TRBD2	many	CASSLNPGLAEKETQYF	TGTGCCAGCAGCCTCAACCCCGGACTAGCGGAAAAAGAGACCCAGTACTTC
TRBV6-2/TRBV6-3	TRBJ1-1	.	.	CASTLIFGNTEALF	TGTGCCAGCACCTTGATTTTCGGAAACACAGAAGCTCTCTTT
TRBV7-9	TRBJ2-5	TRBD1	.	CASSFRGPQETQYF	TGTGCCAGCAGCTTCAGGGGGCCTCAAGAGACCCAGTACTTC
TRBV28	TRBJ2-4	TRBD2	many	CASSSSLAGGFKNIQYF	TGTGCCAGCAGTTCCTCTCTAGCGGGAGGTTTCAAAAACATTCAGTACTTC
TRBV24-1	TRBJ1-1	.	.	CAVERLRERTEAFF	TGTGCCGTCGAGAGGTTGAGGGAACGCACTGAAGCTTTCTTT
TRBV6-2/TRBV6-3	TRBJ1-1	.	many	CASSYMGSTEAFF	TGTGCCAGCAGTTACATGGGGTCGACTGAAGCTTTCTTT
TRBV28	TRBJ2-7	.	many	CASSSERALGEEQYF	TGTGCCAGCAGTTCCGAGCGGGCCTTGGGGGAAGAGCAGTACTTC
TRBV7-9	TRBJ1-1	.	many	CASSFDGPRGTEAFF	TGTGCCAGCAGCTTCGACGGTCCAAGAGGCACTGAAGCTTTCTTT
TRBV2	TRBJ2-5	TRBD1	.	CASSTTGGGKETQYF	TGTGCCAGCAGTACAACAGGGGGCGGAAAAGAGACCCAGTACTTC
TRBV4-2	TRBJ2-4	TRBD2	many	CASSQEAPQAGDIQYF	TGTGCCAGCAGCCAAGAGGCACCACAGGCGGGGGACATTCAGTACTTC
TRBV6-2/TRBV6-3	TRBJ2-7	.	many	CASSKPGPYHEQYF	TGTGCCAGCAGCAAACCGGGGCCTTACCACGAGCAGTACTTC
TRBV30	TRBJ1-1	.	few	CAWSVRGKAFF	TGTGCCTGGAGTGTAAGAGGGAAAGCTTTCTTT
TRBV4-1	TRBJ1-6	TRBD1	few	CASSQGTALNSPLHF	TGCGCCAGCAGCCAGGGGACAGCTCTCAATTCACCCCTCCACTTT
TRBV19	TRBJ2-5	.	many	CASSTIAEEETQYF	TGTGCCAGTAGCACCATAGCGGAGGAGGAGACCCAGTACTTC
TRBV7-9	TRBJ2-7	.	few	CASSPPLPGAYEQYF	TGTGCCAGCAGCCCACCTCTCCCGGGGGCTTACGAGCAGTACTTC
TRBV20-1	TRBJ2-7	TRBD2	many	CSASRPVGTSGRPYEQYF	TGCAGTGCTAGTAGGCCTGTAGGGACTAGCGGGAGACCGTACGAGCAGTACTTC
TRBV2	TRBJ2-7	.	many	CASKLRDHSYEQYF	TGTGCCAGCAAGCTCCGGGACCACTCTTACGAGCAGTACTTC
TRBV15	TRBJ2-2	.	many	CATSVDSNTGELFF	TGTGCCACCAGCGTTGACAGTAACACCGGGGAGCTGTTTTTT
TRBV27	TRBJ1-5	.	few	CASSMTGLVNQPQHF	TGTGCCAGCAGTATGACAGGTCTCGTCAATCAGCCCCAGCATTTT
TRBV6-5	TRBJ1-2	.	many	CASSSQGPGDYGYTF	TGTGCCAGCAGTTCCCAGGGGCCGGGAGACTATGGCTACACCTTC
TRBV20-1	TRBJ1-1	.	.	CSARQAGSTEAFF	TGCAGTGCTAGACAGGCCGGGAGCACTGAAGCTTTCTTT
TRBV28	TRBJ2-2	.	many	CASSPRGKGTGELFF	TGTGCCAGCAGTCCGAGGGGGAAGGGGACCGGGGAGCTGTTTTTT
TRBV2	TRBJ2-2	.	many	CASSEVGLNTGELFF	TGTGCCAGCAGTGAAGTGGGATTGAACACCGGGGAGCTGTTTTTT
TRBV20-1	TRBJ2-7	TRBD1	.	CSAPWDSSYEQYF	TGCAGTGCCCCGTGGGACAGCTCCTACGAGCAGTACTTC
TRBV15	TRBJ2-7	.	once	CATSRNTESYEQYF	TGTGCCACCAGCAGAAATACCGAGAGCTACGAGCAGTACTTC
TRBV6-2/TRBV6-3	TRBJ1-5	.	few	CASSSPPRPQHF	TGTGCCAGCAGTTCTCCCCCCCGGCCCCAGCATTTT
TRBV5-1	TRBJ1-5	.	.	CASSLGGDTYSNQPQHF	TGCGCCAGCAGCTTGGGGGGGGACACTTATAGCAATCAGCCCCAGCATTTT
TRBV20-1	TRBJ2-7	TRBD2	many	CSARASGLAESTDATYEQYF	TGCAGTGCTAGAGCCTCAGGACTAGCGGAGAGTACAGATGCAACCTACGAGCAGTACTTC